The entry below describes one T cell receptor (beta chain). This clone turned up a few times. It has no known antigen specificity. No much larger clone is present one base from it, and per-base qualities are unavailable. The germline V gene provides CDR1 SGHRS and CDR2 YFSETQ. V is reduced by 3 bases and J by 2 bases, leaving a spacing of 11 bases between them. The CDR3 covers 14 residues, taking in both the cysteine and the phenylalanine. Only the CDR3 part of the read is kept: 42 bases, read in frame from the first base. The sample comes from a study of blood T cell repertoires in COVID-19 (dated by TCRdb to 2020 to 2021). Describing the broader study: Collaborator samples came from the United States, Italy and Spain and covered acute and convalescent phases of COVID-19. The prospective study material was composed of cDNA or gDNA derived from T cells, B-cell-depleted T cells, or PBMCs. Deeply sampled blood TCRbeta repertoires from subjects exposed to, actively infected with, or recovered from COVID-19 were included in the dataset. The repertoires were made available in a free public database intended to serve as a resource for research on the immune response to SARS-CoV-2. The samples were drawn from the first 160 participants of the ongoing ImmuneRACE study and from 1,254 subjects provided by 6 global collaborators. The sample metadata nearly always contained a de-identified subject ID, COVID-19 status, age in years and sex. HLA class I and class II types, where available, came from metadata supplied by the sample provider rather than from assay-based typing. General conclusions and limits of the study: How much clinical and demographic metadata was included differed by source and by participant, and the metadata was provided uncurated.

TCRbeta CDR3 regions were amplified from genomic DNA by means of the immunoSEQ Assay, a bias-controlled multiplex PCR. In the paper's pipeline: The number of nucleated cells in each sample was estimated by amplification of reference gene primers within the assay. To quantify the absolute abundance of each unique TCRbeta CDR3 rearrangement, sequence reads were collapsed and filtered. Productive Simpson clonality was computed per sample as the square root of Simpson's diversity index over productive rearrangements. TCRdb mirrors the immuneACCESS table, restricted to in-frame sequences. Some clones are absent from its copies; in checked studies, under half trace to an unresolved V gene, and the reason for the others is unknown. The DNA was the basis for D and trimming; V, J and clone size are from that table. Present in this sample are some 72,000 clones, roughly nine tenths of which were seen just once. The ten largest clones capture 4.5% to 5% of the sample.

Collaborating institutions collected whole blood in K2EDTA tubes following their own protocols. For TCRbeta analysis, collaborators shipped samples as frozen whole blood, isolated PBMCs, or DNA extracted from either of those sample types. The V gene is TRBV5-1 and the J gene is TRBJ2-5; the D region possibly corresponds to TRBD2 (7 bases align). The sequenced sample was peripheral blood. The source is a man aged 45 to 65 with active or convalescent COVID-19. This receptor has the CDR3 CASSSGGQQETQYF. The DNA sequence is given as TGCGCCAGCAGCTCCGGGGGGCAGCAAGAGACCCAGTACTTC.